The 10 T cell receptor beta chains listed next were all sequenced from one sample in a study of beta chain features in type 1 diabetes. Expressed TCRB transcripts were sequenced because the entire RNA isolate underwent reverse transcription. The data were produced by immunoSEQ multiplex PCR, yet TCRdb's version contains in-frame clones alone and is incomplete. The sample yields fewer than 900,000 clones, 15% to 20% seen once. Sequencing was carried out using naive CD4+ T cells from blood. The receptors here all came from a woman aged 18 to 35 in good health.

This clone came up a few times. This chain uses TRBV10-3 with TRBJ2-5; D could derive from TRBD1 or TRBD2 (5 bases each). Germline V gene lookup returns CDR1 ENHRY and CDR2 SYGVKD. V lost 4 bases and J 5 bases, leaving 11 bases between the germline ends. The CDR3 consists of 13 residues. The CDR3 bases are TGTGCCATCAGTGGAGGGGATGGGGAGACCCAGTACTTC. Translating it yields CAISGGDGETQYF.

This clone occurred a few times. The chain combines TRBV28 with TRBJ2-3; 7 bases agree with TRBD2. The junction had 15 bases not matched to a gene; V was cut back by 5 bases and J by 1 base. Per germline, CDR1 MDHEN and CDR2 SYDVKM. The CDR3 spans 18 residues. The chain's CDR3 is CASSHLVGTIAGTDTQYF. DNA for the CDR3: TGTGCCAGCAGTCACCTTGTCGGGACTATAGCGGGCACAGATACGCAGTATTTT. The whole variable domain, filled in from reference TRBV28 and TRBJ2-3, reads DVKVTQSSRYLVKRTGEKVFLECVQDMDHENMFWYRQDPGLGLRLIYFSYDVKMKEKGDIPEGYSVSREKKERFSLILESASTNQTSMYLCASSHLVGTIAGTDTQYFGPGTRLTVL.

The CDR3 here is CASSLTLDYGYTF. CDR3 coding DNA: TGTGCCAGCAGTCTTACGTTGGACTATGGCTACACCTTC. This chain joins TRBV28 and TRBJ1-2; D is unresolved. The V end lost 5 bases, the J end lost 3 bases, and 10 bases lay between the germline ends. This CDR3 comprises 13 residues. From germline, CDR1 is MDHEN and CDR2 SYDVKM.

V is TRBV27 and J is TRBJ2-7; 7 bases are shared with TRBD2. Trimming took 1 base from V and 7 from J; bases not matched to a gene: 13. This CDR3 spans 16 amino acids. Per the germline V gene, CDR1 is MNHEY and CDR2 is SMNVEV (reference sequence). The CDR3 DNA reads TGTGCCAGCAGTTTATATCTCGGCGGGAGAGCTCGGGAGCAGTACTTC. This sequence encodes CASSLYLGGRAREQYF.

This clone was counted only a few times. J is TRBJ2-7 and V is TRBV6-1; D tentatively fits TRBD1 or TRBD2 (6 bases each). Trimming shortened V by 3 bases and J by 2 bases, and 17 bases separated the two germline ends. Germline V CDR1 and CDR2: MNHNS, SASEGT. The CDR3 extends over 16 amino acids. The CDR3 is CASSDPGAAGTYEQYF. CDR3 nucleotide sequence: TGTGCCAGCAGTGACCCGGGGGCGGCAGGGACCTACGAGCAGTACTTC.

This clone appeared a few times. V and J are TRBV7-2 and TRBJ2-1, with 10 nucleotides matching TRBD1. V was clipped by 8 bases and J by 2 bases; unmatched bases: 6. Germline CDR1 reads SGHTA; CDR2 reads FQGNSA. CDR3 length: 15 amino acids. CDR3 amino acids: CASWAGQGTYNEQFF. In DNA form, the CDR3 reads TGTGCCAGCTGGGCGGGACAGGGGACCTACAATGAGCAGTTCTTC.

In this sample, this clone turned up a few times. V and J are TRBV9 and TRBJ2-1, with 8 bases aligning to TRBD1. The germline V gene encodes CDR1 SGDLS and CDR2 YYNGEE. Unmatched junction bases numbered 3, after V lost 4 bases and J lost 0 bases. CDR3 length: 15 residues. The CDR3 DNA sequence: TGTGCCAGCAGCACGACAGGGGTCTCCTACAATGAGCAGTTCTTC. Amino acid sequence: CASSTTGVSYNEQFF.

This sequence joins TRBV7-2 and TRBJ2-1, with D maybe TRBD2 (6 bases). Deletions cut 2 bases from V and 9 bases from J, with 20 bases between. Germline V gene lookup returns CDR1 SGHTA and CDR2 FQGNSA. The CDR3 extends over 16 amino acids. In DNA form, the CDR3 reads TGTGCCAGCAGCTTACGGATTGGGGGGATCCATACTGAGCAGTTCTTC. This sequence encodes CASSLRIGGIHTEQFF.

The V and J genes are TRBV10-3 and TRBJ2-1; 9 bases line up with TRBD2. This CDR3 is 14 amino acids long. CDR1 is ENHRY and CDR2 is SYGVKD in the germline V gene. V lost 4 bases and J lost 3; bases outside the gene matches: 1. Here the CDR3 DNA reads TGTGCCATCAGTGGACTAGCGGACTACAATGAGCAGTTCTTC. Translated, it gives CAISGLADYNEQFF.

This chain connects TRBV25-1 to TRBJ2-3, with 11 bases fitting TRBD2. The CDR3 has 15 residues. Germline V lookup: CDR1 MGHDK, CDR2 SYGVNS. The V and J ends lost 7 bases and 2 bases, in that order; junction bases with no gene match: 5. CDR3 sequence reads: CASTLAGGATDTQYF. CDR3 DNA sequence: TGTGCCAGCACTCTAGCGGGAGGCGCCACAGATACGCAGTATTTT. Using reference TRBV25-1 and TRBJ2-3 for the parts outside the CDR3, the full variable domain is EADIYQTPRYLVIGTGKKITLECSQTMGHDKMYWYQQDPGMELHLIHYSYGVNSTEKGDLSSESTVSRIRTEHFPLTLESARPSHTSQYLCASTLAGGATDTQYFGPGTRLTVL.